The TCR beta chain under discussion was sequenced for a study of blood T cell repertoires in COVID-19. Study in general: Acute and convalescent COVID-19 specimens originated in the United States, Italy and Spain. T cells, B-cell-depleted T cells, or PBMCs provided the cDNA or gDNA that served as material.

The sample holds one count of this clone. Germline V lookup: CDR1 KGHSH, CDR2 LQKENI. With 6 bases removed from V and 2 bases from J, the gap between germline ends came to 11 bases. The CDR3 has 14 amino acids. Original handling: Nucleated cell number was recorded as an estimate derived from reference gene primer amplification. TCRdb's copy holds only in-frame clones and misses some; the assay was immunoSEQ multiplex PCR. The V and J calls and clone size are taken from that table; D and trimming were inferred from the DNA. This sample has 250,000 or so clones, with approximately 80% found just once. This sequence was found in a man in his fifties or sixties with acute or convalescent COVID-19. The specimen sequenced was peripheral blood. The rearrangement uses TRBV18 and TRBJ1-5, with D maybe TRBD1 (6 bases). Written as DNA, the CDR3 is TGTGCCAGCTCTGAACAGGGTGGCAATCAGCCCCAGCATTTT. Translated: CASSEQGGNQPQHF.